This T cell receptor beta chain came from a study of blood T cells in healthy people across ages (dated by TCRdb to the mid-2010s). Describing the broader study: In model experiments, template switching captured roughly one uniquely barcoded TCR beta cDNA molecule for every two T cells. The study measured age-related changes in TCR beta repertoire diversity using deep sequencing normalized with unique cDNA molecular identifiers. The donors were split into four age groups: young (average approximately 16 years), middle-aged (39), aged (62) and long-lived (roughly 80). Using the same blood draw, the study looked at two additional independent replicas of 1 million unique cDNA reads for two donors, one aged 18 to 30 and the other aged 80 or older.

In this sample, this clonotype turned up a few times. The antigen it recognizes is unknown. Base qualities are not provided; no much larger clone lies one nucleotide away. The method was 5' RACE. The instrument given in TCRdb is Illumina HiSeq 2500. A second 7 to 11 cycle PCR used a sample-barcoded 5' primer and a J-beta primer mix. Each TCR beta cDNA molecule received a unique molecular identifier from a template-switch 5' adaptor carrying 12 random nucleotides. Each sample yielded at least 3 million CDR3-containing paired-end reads. All of the RNA was converted into first-strand cDNA using the Mint cDNA synthesis kit, with a TRBC-specific oligonucleotide serving as the primer. After uracil-DNA glycosylase treatment, a first 18-cycle PCR used universal primers M1SS and BC2_uni_R on all cDNA. Per the source publication's procedure: For normalization, 1 million high-quality reads, each with a distinct molecular identifier, were randomly selected from each sample. Instead of being binned into consensus sequences, reads that shared molecular identifiers were thrown out. MiTCR, run with a Q25 quality threshold and the strictest error-elimination algorithm, handled CDR3 identification, clonotype clustering and error correction. Lower-bound total TCR beta diversity was estimated with a nonparametric unseen species model using Euler transformation. TCRdb reanalyzed the raw reads on its own, using fastp at Q25 for trimming and MiXCR for clone calling, and kept in-frame beta chains. Rows with a matching CDR3 protein are joined into one entry that keeps the most common DNA and genes. TCRdb assigned the V and J calls; the authors' analysis was not used. Across this sample there are more than 900,000 distinct CDR3 sequences, with under 35% seen only once. Roughly a tenth of the sample belongs to the ten largest clones.

Donors were a few dozen systemically healthy Caucasian individuals from Russia aged 6 to 90 years. Approximately 11 milliliters of peripheral blood were drawn from each donor into EDTA-treated Vacutainer tubes. Ficoll-Paque density-gradient centrifugation was used to isolate PBMCs, with at least 7 million per sample. Total RNA was extracted from PBMCs with Trizol reagent, with at least 6 micrograms obtained per sample. For every donor, an aliquot of PBMCs went through flow cytometry to measure the percentages of naive CD45RAhigh/CD27high T cells. What the authors observed across the whole study: Because donor CMV infection status was unknown, age-related changes in expanded clonotypes were potentially confounded. Since profiling was done on bulk unsorted PBMCs, naive and antigen-experienced compartments could not be conclusively compared. Observed TCR beta diversity per million T cells fell roughly linearly with age, and a significant reduction was already apparent by age roughly 40. The long-lived group showed more naive CD4+ T cells, fewer expanded clones and increased TCR diversity than the aged group, suggesting age selection. Observed TCR beta diversity correlated strongly with the percentage of naive T cells measured by flow cytometry. Total diversity estimates from one million sequenced T cells were considered lower bounds and underestimates.

The germline V gene specifies SGHRS as CDR1 and YFSETQ as CDR2. Measured from the cysteine to the phenylalanine, the CDR3 is 16 residues long. Only the CDR3 part of the read is kept: 48 bases, read in frame from the first base. From V the trimming removes 4 bases and from J it removes 6 bases, while the gene matches leave 9 bases of the junction unaccounted for. Separately, the same data were catalogued under a study of T cells of mothers and their children. Drawing on the second study: Nine systemically healthy Caucasian individuals, comprising three mothers and their six children, were included as donors. cDNA synthesis used all of the extracted RNA, with 1.5 ug of RNA in each 15 ul reaction. In the second PCR, the M1S primer introduced both the sample barcodes and 2-4 random nucleotides. More than 8 million TCR beta CDR3 reads were obtained from each mother, and roughly 3 million reads were obtained from each child. TCR recombination output is similarly shaped by thymic selection in related and unrelated pairs, with a minor effect exerted by inherited differences. Normalized repertoire overlap in related mother-child pairs was always slightly higher than in unrelated mother-child pairs, but the difference was never significant. No persistent microchimeric T cell clones were found, with a detection sensitivity of approximately 94 clones per million clonotypes. The study used deep NGS to compare TCR beta repertoires of mothers and children, seeking features distinguishing related mother-child pairs from unrelated individuals. The mean age was about 40 +/- 4 years for the mothers and approximately 11 +/- 4 years for the children. After adapters were ligated using NEBNext reagents, the libraries underwent 100+100 nt paired-end sequencing on an Illumina HiSeq 2000. Mother and child libraries were prepared a month apart and sequenced in separate runs to prevent cross-contamination. For each donor, somewhere between roughly 450,000 and 2,000,000 distinct TCR beta clonotypes were identified. Naive TCR beta clonotypes were estimated from low-frequency clonotypes matched to each donor's FACS-determined naive share, without sorting.

The sequenced material came from blood. The receptor chain draws on TRBV5-1 and TRBJ2-5; 13 nucleotides in the junction match TRBD2. This sequence was found in a woman aged 40 to 55 in good health. The CDR3 reads CASSPTSGGAEKTQYF. The DNA sequence is given as TGCGCCAGCAGCCCCACTAGCGGGGGGGCGGAAAAGACCCAGTACTTC.